Reported below is one T cell receptor (beta chain). The record originates from a study of shared clonotypes between healthy human individuals. TCRdb keeps only in-frame clones here, not all; method: immunoSEQ multiplex PCR. The sample lists approximately 1,000,000 clones, 77% seen once, with more than 0.85% in the top ten. The sequence came from a man aged 18 to 30 in good health. Some clones in this sample may be carry-over from other donors' samples. Sequences were obtained from memory CD4+ T cells from PBMCs. Subset reported: CD45RA-negative fraction.

The CDR3 coding sequence is TGTGCCAGCAGCTTATCCGACGGGAGGGCGGATACGCAGTATTTT. Its translation is CASSLSDGRADTQYF. This chain uses TRBV7-9 with TRBJ2-3; 8 positions match TRBD2. Per germline, CDR1 SEHNR and CDR2 FQNEAQ (reference sequence). With V trimmed by 2 bases and J by 6 bases, 7 bases remained unmatched. CDR3 length: 15 residues. Full variable domain (outside the CDR3, taken from reference TRBV7-9 and TRBJ2-3): DTGVSQNPRHKITKRGQNVTFRCDPISEHNRLYWYRQTLGQGPEFLTYFQNEAQLEKSRLLSDRFSAERPKGSFSTLEIQRTEQGDSAMYLCASSLSDGRADTQYFGPGTRLTVL.